The clone carrying this TCR beta chain was found a few times. This CDR3 contains 12 residues. V was clipped by 11 bases and J by 6 bases, with 14 bases between them. This sample is drawn from a study of patients and donors after allogeneic stem cell transplantation. In TCRdb, the RT-PCR reads were re-called with MiXCR into one record per CDR3 protein. The sample consists of some 200,000 distinct CDR3 sequences, around 41% of them appearing once. The specimen was blood, either unsorted or a sorted T cell fraction (not recorded which). This TCR was recovered from a human donor who was either an allogeneic HSCT recipient or a stem cell or donor lymphocyte infusion donor (not recorded which). It is not recorded whose cells these are; they may come from a transplant donor. The V gene is TRBV12-3 or TRBV12-4, the J gene TRBJ2-1, with D possibly being TRBD2 (5 bases). CDR3 sequence: CASLGAANEQFF. CDR3 DNA sequence: TGTGCCTCCCTGGGAGCGGCCAATGAGCAGTTCTTC.